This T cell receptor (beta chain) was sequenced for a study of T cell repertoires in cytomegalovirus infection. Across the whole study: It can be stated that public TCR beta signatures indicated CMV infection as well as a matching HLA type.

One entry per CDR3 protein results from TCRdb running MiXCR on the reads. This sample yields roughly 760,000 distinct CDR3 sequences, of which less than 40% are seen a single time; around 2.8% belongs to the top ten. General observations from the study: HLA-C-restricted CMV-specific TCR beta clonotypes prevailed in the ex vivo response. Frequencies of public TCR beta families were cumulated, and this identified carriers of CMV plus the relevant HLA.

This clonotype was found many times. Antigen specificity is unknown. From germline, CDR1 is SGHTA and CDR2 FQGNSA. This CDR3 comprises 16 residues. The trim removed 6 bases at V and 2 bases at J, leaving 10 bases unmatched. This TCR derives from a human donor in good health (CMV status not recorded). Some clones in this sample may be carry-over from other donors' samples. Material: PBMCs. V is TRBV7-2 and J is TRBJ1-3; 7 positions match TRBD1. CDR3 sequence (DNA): TGTGCCAGCAGGGCACACAGGGGAGAGGCTGGAAACACCATATATTTT. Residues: CASRAHRGEAGNTIYF. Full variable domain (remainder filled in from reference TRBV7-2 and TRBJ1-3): GAGVSQSPSNKVTEKGKDVELRCDPISGHTALYWYRQSLGQGLEFLIYFQGNSAPDKSGLPSDRFSAERTGGSVSTLTIQRTQQEDSAVYLCASRAHRGEAGNTIYFGEGSWLTVV.